This T cell receptor (beta chain) was recovered during a study of blood T cell repertoires in COVID-19. Study-wide background: Nucleic acid was either cDNA or gDNA, and it came from T cells, B-cell-depleted T cells, or PBMCs.

With V trimmed by 0 bases and J by 9 bases, 12 bases remained unmatched. From germline, CDR1 is LGHDT and CDR2 YNNKEL (reference sequence). This CDR3 has 16 residues. Per the authors' pipeline: Amplification from reference gene primers served as the basis for estimated nucleated cell counts. Produced via immunoSEQ multiplex PCR; TCRdb's table is partial and in-frame only. The V and J calls and clone size were taken over from that table, and D and trimming were inferred from the DNA. The table includes nearly 300,000 clones, around 92% detected once. This study enrolled people aged about 18 to 100 from about 26 US geographic areas. A case of COVID-19 had been met by exposed participants within 2 weeks before study entry.

The material sequenced was PBMCs or T cells enriched from blood (not recorded which). The clonotype originates from a woman aged 50 to 60 who had been exposed to COVID-19. The V call is TRBV3-1 (or the pseudogene TRBV3-2), the J call TRBJ2-3; 7 nucleotides agree with TRBD2. CDR3 coding DNA: TGTGCCAGCAGCCAAGATCGTGGCGGGGGAATCGAGACGCAGTATTTT. Translated, it gives CASSQDRGGGIETQYF.